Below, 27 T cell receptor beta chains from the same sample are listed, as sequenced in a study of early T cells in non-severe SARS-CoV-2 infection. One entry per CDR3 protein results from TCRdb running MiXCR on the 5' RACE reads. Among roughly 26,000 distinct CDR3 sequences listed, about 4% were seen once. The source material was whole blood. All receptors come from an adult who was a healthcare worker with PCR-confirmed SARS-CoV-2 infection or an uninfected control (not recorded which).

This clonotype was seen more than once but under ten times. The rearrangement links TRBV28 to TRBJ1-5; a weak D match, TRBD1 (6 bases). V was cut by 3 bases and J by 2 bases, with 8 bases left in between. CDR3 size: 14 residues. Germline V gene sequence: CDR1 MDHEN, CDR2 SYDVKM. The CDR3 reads CASSLWTGNQPQHF. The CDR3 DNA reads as TGTGCCAGCAGTTTGTGGACAGGCAATCAGCCCCAGCATTTT.

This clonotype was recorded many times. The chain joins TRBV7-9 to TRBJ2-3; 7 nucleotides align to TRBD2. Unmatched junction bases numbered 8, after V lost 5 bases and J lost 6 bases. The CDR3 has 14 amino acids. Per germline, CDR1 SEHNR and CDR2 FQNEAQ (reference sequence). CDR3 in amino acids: CASSRRLAGDTQYF. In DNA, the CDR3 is TGTGCCAGCAGCCGCCGACTAGCTGGTGATACGCAGTATTTT.

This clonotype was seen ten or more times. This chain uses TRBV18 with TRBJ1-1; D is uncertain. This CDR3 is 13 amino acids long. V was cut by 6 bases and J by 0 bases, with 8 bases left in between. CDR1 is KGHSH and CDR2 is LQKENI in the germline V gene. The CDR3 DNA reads TGTGCCAGCTCCCAAGACATGAACACTGAAGCTTTCTTT. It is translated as CASSQDMNTEAFF.

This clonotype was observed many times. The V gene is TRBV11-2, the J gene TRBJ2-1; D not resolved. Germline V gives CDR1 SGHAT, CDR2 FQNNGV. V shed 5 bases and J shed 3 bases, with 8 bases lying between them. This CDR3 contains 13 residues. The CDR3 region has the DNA TGTGCCAGCAGCGTCGGCCACTACAATGAGCAGTTCTTC. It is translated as CASSVGHYNEQFF.

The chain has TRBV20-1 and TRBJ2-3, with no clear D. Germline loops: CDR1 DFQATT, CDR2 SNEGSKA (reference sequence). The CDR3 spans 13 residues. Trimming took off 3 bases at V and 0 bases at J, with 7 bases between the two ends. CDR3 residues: CSASESSTDTQYF. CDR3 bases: TGCAGTGCTAGCGAGTCTAGCACAGATACGCAGTATTTT.

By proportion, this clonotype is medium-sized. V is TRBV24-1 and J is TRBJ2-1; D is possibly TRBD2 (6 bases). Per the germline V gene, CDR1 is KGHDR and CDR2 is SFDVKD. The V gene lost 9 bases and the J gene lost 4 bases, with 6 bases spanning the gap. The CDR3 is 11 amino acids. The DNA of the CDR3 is TGTGCCACCGGGGGGTACAATGAGCAGTTCTTC. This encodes CATGGYNEQFF.

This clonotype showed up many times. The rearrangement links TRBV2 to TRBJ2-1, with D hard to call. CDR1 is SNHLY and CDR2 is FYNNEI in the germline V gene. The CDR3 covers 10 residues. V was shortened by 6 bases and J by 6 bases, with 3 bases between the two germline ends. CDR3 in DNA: TGTGCCAGCAGGGTCAATGAGCAGTTCTTC. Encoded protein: CASRVNEQFF.

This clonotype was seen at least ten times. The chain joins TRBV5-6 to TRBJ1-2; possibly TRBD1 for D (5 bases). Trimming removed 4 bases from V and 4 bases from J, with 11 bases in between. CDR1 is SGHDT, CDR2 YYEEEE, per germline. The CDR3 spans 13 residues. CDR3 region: CASSQTEFYGYTF. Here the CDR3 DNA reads TGTGCCAGCAGCCAGACAGAATTCTATGGCTACACCTTC.

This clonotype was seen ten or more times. CDR3 nucleotide sequence: TGTGCCATCAACCGACCCGCTAGCGATGAGCAGTTCTTC. Encoded protein: CAINRPASDEQFF. This chain connects TRBV10-3 to TRBJ2-1; D perhaps matches TRBD2 (6 bases). Germline V gene lookup returns CDR1 ENHRY and CDR2 SYGVKD. This CDR3 is 13 amino acids long. V dropped 7 bases and J dropped 8 bases, with 15 bases sitting between them.

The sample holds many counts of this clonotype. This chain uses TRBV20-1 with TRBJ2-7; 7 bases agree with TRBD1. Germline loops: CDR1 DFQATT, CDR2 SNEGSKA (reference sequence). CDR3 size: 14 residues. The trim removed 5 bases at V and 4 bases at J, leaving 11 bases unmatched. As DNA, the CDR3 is TGCAGTGCTTCGGACCGATTACAGGGGTACGAGCAGTACTTC. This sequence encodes CSASDRLQGYEQYF.

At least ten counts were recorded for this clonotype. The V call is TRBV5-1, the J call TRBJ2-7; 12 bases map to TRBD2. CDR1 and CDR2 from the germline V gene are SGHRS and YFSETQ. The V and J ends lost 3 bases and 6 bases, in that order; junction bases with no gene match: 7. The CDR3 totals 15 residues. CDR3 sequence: CASSSATSGRGEQYF. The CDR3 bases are TGCGCCAGCAGCTCGGCGACTAGCGGGAGAGGCGAGCAGTACTTC.

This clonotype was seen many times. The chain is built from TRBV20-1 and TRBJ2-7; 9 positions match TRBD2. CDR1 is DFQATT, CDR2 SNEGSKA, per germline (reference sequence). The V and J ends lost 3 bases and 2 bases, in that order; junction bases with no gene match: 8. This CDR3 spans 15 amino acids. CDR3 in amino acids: CSARKGLAAAYEQYF. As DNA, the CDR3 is TGCAGTGCTAGGAAGGGACTAGCTGCCGCCTACGAGCAGTACTTC.

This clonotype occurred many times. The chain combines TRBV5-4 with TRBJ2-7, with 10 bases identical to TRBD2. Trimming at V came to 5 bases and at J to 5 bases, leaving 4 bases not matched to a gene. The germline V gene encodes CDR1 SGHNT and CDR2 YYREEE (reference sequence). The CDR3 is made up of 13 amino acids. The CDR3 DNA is TGTGCCAGCAGGAGCGGGAGGGCCGACGAGCAGTACTTC. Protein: CASRSGRADEQYF. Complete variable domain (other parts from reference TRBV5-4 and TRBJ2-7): ETGVTQSPTHLIKTRGQQVTLRCSSQSGHNTVSWYQQALGQGPQFIFQYYREEENGRGNFPPRFSGLQFPNYSSELNVNALELDDSALYLCASRSGRADEQYFGPGTRLTVT.

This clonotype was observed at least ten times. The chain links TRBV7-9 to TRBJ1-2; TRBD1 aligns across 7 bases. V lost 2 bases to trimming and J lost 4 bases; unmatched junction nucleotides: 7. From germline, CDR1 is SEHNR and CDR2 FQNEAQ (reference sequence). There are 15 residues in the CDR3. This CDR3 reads CASSLSGTDVYGYTF. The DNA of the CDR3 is TGTGCCAGCAGCTTAAGCGGGACAGACGTCTATGGCTACACCTTC.

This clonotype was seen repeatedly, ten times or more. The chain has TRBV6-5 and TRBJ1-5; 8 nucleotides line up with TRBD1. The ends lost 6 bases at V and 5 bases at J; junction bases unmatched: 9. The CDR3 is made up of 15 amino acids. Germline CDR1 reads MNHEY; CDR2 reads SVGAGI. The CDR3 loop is CASSPLGTGYQPQHF. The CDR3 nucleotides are TGTGCCAGCAGCCCTTTGGGGACAGGTTATCAGCCCCAGCATTTT.

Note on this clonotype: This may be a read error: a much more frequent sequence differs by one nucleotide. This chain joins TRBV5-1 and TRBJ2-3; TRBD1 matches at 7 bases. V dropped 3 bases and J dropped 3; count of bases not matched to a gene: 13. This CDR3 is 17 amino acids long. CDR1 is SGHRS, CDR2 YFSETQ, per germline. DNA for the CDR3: TGCGCCAGCAGCTCGACTCGGCGGGCAGGGGGAACAGATACGCAGTATTTT. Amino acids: CASSSTRRAGGTDTQYF.

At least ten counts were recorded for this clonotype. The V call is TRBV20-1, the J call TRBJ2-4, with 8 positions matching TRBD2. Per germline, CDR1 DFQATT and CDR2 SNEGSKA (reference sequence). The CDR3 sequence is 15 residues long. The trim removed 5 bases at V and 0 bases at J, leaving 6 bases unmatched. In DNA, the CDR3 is TGCAGTGCTTACCCACTAGCGGTAGCCAAAAACATTCAGTACTTC. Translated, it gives CSAYPLAVAKNIQYF.

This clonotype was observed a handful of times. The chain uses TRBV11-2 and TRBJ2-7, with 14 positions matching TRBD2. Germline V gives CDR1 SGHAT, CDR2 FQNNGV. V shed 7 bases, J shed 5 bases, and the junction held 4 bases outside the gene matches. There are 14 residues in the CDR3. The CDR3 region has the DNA TGTGCCAGCAATGGACTAGCGGGAGGTCACGAGCAGTACTTC. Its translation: CASNGLAGGHEQYF.

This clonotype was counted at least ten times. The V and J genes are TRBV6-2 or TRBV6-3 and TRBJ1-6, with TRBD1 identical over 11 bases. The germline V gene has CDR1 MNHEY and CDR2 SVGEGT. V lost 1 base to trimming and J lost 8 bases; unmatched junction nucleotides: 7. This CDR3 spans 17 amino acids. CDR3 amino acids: CASSYFPWTGGDSPLHF. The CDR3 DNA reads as TGTGCCAGCAGTTACTTCCCTTGGACAGGGGGCGATTCACCCCTCCACTTT.

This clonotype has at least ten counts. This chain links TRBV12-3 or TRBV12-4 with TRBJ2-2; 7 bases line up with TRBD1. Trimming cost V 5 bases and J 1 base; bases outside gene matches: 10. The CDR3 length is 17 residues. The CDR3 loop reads CASSQTLPGGNTGELFF. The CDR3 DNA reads TGTGCCAGCAGTCAGACCCTTCCAGGGGGGAACACCGGGGAGCTGTTTTTT.

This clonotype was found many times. The CDR3 DNA follows: TGTGCCAGCAGCTTCCGGACAGGGACCGCAGATACGCAGTATTTT. This translates into CASSFRTGTADTQYF. The chain is built from TRBV7-6 and TRBJ2-3, with 8 positions matching TRBD1. CDR3 length: 15 residues. Losses at the gene ends were 3 bases for V and 4 bases for J; bases not matched to a gene: 6. CDR1 and CDR2 from the germline V gene are SGHVS and FNYEAQ.

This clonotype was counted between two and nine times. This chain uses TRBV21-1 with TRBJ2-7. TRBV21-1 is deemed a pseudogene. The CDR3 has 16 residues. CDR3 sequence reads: CASSKALDKPSYEQYF. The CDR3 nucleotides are TGTGCCAGCAGCAAAGCGCTTGACAAACCCTCCTACGAGCAGTACTTC.

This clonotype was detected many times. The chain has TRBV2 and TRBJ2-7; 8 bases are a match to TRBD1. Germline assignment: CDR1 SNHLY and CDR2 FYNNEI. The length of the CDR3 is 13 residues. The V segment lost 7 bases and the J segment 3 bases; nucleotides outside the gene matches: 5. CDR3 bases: TGTGCCAGCAAACGGGACAGGATCTACGAGCAGTACTTC. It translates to CASKRDRIYEQYF.

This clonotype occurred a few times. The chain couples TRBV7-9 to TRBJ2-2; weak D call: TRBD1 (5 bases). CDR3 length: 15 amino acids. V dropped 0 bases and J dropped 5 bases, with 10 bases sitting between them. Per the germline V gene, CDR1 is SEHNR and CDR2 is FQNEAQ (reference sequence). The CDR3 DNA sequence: TGTGCCAGCAGCTTAGCGGCAGGGAAGACCGGGGAGCTGTTTTTT. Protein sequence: CASSLAAGKTGELFF.

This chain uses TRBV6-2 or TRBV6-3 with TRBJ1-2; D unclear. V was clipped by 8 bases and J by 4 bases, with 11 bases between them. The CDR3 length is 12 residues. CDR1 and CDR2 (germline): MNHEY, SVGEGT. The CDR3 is CASRHTLYGYTF. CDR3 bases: TGTGCCAGCCGTCACACGCTCTATGGCTACACCTTC.

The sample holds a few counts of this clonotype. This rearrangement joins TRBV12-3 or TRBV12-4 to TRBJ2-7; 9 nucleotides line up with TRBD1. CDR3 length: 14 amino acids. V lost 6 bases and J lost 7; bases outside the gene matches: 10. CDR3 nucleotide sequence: TGTGCCAGCAGCCGCGGACAGGGGAGTAAGGAGCAGTACTTC. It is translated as CASSRGQGSKEQYF.

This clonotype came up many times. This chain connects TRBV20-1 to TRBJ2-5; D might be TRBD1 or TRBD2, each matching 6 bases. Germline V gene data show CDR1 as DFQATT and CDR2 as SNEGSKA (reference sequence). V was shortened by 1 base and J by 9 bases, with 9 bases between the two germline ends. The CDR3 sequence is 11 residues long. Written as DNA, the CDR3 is TGCAGTGCTAGAGGGGGGGCGGCCCAGTACTTC. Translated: CSARGGAAQYF.